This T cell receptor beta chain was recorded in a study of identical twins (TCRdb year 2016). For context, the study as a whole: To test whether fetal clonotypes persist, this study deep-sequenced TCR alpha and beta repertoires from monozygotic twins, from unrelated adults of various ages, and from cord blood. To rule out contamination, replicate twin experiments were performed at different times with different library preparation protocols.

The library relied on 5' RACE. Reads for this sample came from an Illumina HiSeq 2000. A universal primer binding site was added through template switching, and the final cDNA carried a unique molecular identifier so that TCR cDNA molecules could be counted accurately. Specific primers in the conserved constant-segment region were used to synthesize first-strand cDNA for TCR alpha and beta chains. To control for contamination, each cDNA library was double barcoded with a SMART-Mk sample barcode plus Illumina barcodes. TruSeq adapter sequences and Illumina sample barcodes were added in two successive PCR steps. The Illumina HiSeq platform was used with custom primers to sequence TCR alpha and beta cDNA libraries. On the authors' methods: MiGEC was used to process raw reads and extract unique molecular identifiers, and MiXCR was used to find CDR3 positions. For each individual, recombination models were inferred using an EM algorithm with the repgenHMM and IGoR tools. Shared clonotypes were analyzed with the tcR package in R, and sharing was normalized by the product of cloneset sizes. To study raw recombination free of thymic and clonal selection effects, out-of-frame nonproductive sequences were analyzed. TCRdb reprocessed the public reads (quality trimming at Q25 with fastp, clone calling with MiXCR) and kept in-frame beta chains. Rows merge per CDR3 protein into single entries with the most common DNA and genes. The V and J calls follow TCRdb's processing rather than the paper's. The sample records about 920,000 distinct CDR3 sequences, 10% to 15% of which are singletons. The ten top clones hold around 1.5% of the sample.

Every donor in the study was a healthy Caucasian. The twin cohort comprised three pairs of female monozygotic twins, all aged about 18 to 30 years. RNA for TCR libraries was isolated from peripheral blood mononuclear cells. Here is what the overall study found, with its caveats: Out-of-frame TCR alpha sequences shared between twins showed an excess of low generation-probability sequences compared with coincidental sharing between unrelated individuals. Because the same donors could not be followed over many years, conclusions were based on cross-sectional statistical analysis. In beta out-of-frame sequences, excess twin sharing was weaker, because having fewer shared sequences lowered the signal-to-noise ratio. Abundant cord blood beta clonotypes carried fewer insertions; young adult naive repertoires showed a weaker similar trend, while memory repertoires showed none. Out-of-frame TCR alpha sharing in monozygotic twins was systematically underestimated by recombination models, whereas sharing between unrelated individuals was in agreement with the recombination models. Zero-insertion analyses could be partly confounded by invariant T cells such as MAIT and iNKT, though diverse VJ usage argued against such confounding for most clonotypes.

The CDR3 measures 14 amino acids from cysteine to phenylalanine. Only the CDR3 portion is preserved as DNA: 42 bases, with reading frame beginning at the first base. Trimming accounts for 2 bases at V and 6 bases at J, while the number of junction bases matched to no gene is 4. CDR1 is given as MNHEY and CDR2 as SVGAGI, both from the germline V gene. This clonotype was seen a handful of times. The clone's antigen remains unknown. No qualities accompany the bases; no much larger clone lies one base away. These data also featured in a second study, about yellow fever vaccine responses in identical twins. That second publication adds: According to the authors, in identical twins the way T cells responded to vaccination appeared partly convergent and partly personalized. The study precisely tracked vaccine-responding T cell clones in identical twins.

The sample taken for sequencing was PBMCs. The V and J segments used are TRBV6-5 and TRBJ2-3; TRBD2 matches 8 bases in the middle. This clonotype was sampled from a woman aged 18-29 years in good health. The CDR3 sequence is CASSYAGGGDTQYF. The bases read TGTGCCAGCAGTTACGCGGGGGGTGGCGATACGCAGTATTTT.